This passage covers 15 T cell receptor beta chains from one sample sequenced in a study of blood T cell repertoires in COVID-19. This table comes from immunoSEQ multiplex PCR, and its TCRdb copy is limited to in-frame clones, with some not included. The sample holds about 240,000 clones; 70% to 90% are singletons and the top ten take about 3.5%. Sequencing used PBMCs or T cells enriched from blood (not recorded which). All receptors come from a woman aged 40 to 49 with acute COVID-19.

The chain links TRBV12-2 to TRBJ2-2; the D segment call TRBD2 is taken from the table without a DNA check. TRBV12-2 is annotated as a pseudogene. CDR3 length: 17 residues. This CDR3 is CASRLFSGSANTGELFF. As DNA, the CDR3 is TGTGCAAGTCGCTTATTTAGCGGGAGCGCGAACACCGGGGAGCTGTTTTTT.

The chain carries TRBV18 and TRBJ1-1, with no clear D. There are 14 residues in the CDR3. The V gene lost 0 bases and the J gene lost 3 bases, with 8 bases spanning the gap. Germline V CDR1 and CDR2: KGHSH, LQKENI. The CDR3 coding sequence is TGTGCCAGCTCACCACCGATCGCAGACACTGAAGCTTTCTTT. It specifies CASSPPIADTEAFF.

V gene TRBV10-3 combines with J gene TRBJ2-3, with unresolved D. CDR1 ENHRY and CDR2 SYGVKD come from the germline V gene. The CDR3 sequence is 16 residues long. Trimming took 0 bases from V and 3 from J, leaving 13 bases between them. The CDR3: CAISESSVRQTDTQYF. The CDR3 DNA sequence: TGTGCCATCAGTGAGTCGAGTGTAAGACAAACAGATACGCAGTATTTT.

The chain carries TRBV15 and TRBJ2-2; D perhaps matches TRBD2 (5 bases). Trimming pared 5 bases from V and 6 bases from J, leaving 16 bases between. The CDR3 covers 15 residues. Germline-derived CDR1 and CDR2 are LNHNV and YYDKDF (reference sequence). The CDR3, as DNA: TGTGCCACCAGCCGAATACTAGTTAGTGCCGGGGAGCTGTTTTTT. This codes for CATSRILVSAGELFF.

This rearrangement joins TRBV11-2 to TRBJ1-3, with D unresolved. Germline V gene data show CDR1 as SGHAT and CDR2 as FQNNGV. Trimming shortened V by 1 base and J by 8 bases, and 3 bases separated the two germline ends. The CDR3 has 11 residues. This chain's CDR3 is CASSLGDTIYF. The CDR3, as DNA: TGTGCCAGCAGCTTAGGAGACACCATATATTTT.

The chain combines TRBV28 with TRBJ1-1; D is unclear. This CDR3 is built from 14 residues. Germline V lookup: CDR1 MDHEN, CDR2 SYDVKM. V lost 7 bases and J lost 1, with 13 bases in between. CDR3 region: CASKVLAGNTEAFF. DNA for the CDR3: TGTGCCAGCAAAGTCCTGGCAGGGAACACTGAAGCTTTCTTT.

This chain uses TRBV5-1 with TRBJ1-3; D perhaps matches TRBD1 (5 bases). Germline loops: CDR1 SGHRS, CDR2 YFSETQ. V was shortened by 4 bases and J by 3 bases, with 8 bases between the two germline ends. This CDR3 region has 13 residues. The CDR3 DNA reads TGCGCCAGCAGCCACGGGGGTGGAAACACCATATATTTT. Translating gives CASSHGGGNTIYF.

The DNA for the CDR3 is TGTGCCAGCAGCTCGCGGATTGGAAACACCATATATTTT. Residues: CASSSRIGNTIYF. This chain links TRBV14 with TRBJ1-3; D unclear. This CDR3 is built from 13 residues. CDR1 and CDR2 from the germline V gene are SGHDN and FVKESK. Trimming removed 5 bases from V and 3 bases from J, with 8 bases in between. Variable domain in full (rest from reference TRBV14 and TRBJ1-3): EAGVTQFPSHSVIEKGQTVTLRCDPISGHDNLYWYRRVMGKEIKFLLHFVKESKQDESGMPNNRFLAERTGGTYSTLKVQPAELEDSGVYFCASSSRIGNTIYFGEGSWLTVV.

This rearrangement joins TRBV15 to TRBJ2-7, with 10 nucleotides matching TRBD1. The V segment lost 0 bases and the J segment 7 bases; nucleotides outside the gene matches: 12. This CDR3 region has 17 residues. Germline lookup yields CDR1 LNHNV and CDR2 YYDKDF (reference sequence). The CDR3 nucleotides are TGTGCCACCAGCAGAGATAATTGGGACAGGGGAGTACAGGAGCAGTACTTC. Its protein is CATSRDNWDRGVQEQYF. The whole variable domain, filled in from reference TRBV15 and TRBJ2-7, reads DAMVIQNPRYQVTQFGKPVTLSCSQTLNHNVMYWYQQKSSQAPKLLFHYYDKDFNNEADTPDNFQSRRPNTSFCFLDIRSPGLGDTAMYLCATSRDNWDRGVQEQYFGPGTRLTVT.

The genes are TRBV5-6 and TRBJ2-5; 7 bases fit TRBD1. Germline CDR1 reads SGHDT; CDR2 reads YYEEEE. The CDR3 runs 13 residues. The V and J ends lost 5 bases and 5 bases, in that order; junction bases with no gene match: 6. CDR3 residues: CASRIVGGETQYF. DNA of the CDR3: TGTGCCAGCAGAATTGTAGGGGGCGAGACCCAGTACTTC.

V and J are TRBV3-1 (or the pseudogene TRBV3-2) and TRBJ2-3; D not resolved. CDR1 is LGHDT, CDR2 YNNKEL, per germline (reference sequence). Between the trimmed V and J ends, which lost 0 bases and 6 bases, there was a span of 7 bases. The CDR3 has 13 amino acids. CDR3 coding DNA: TGTGCCAGCAGCCAAGATCACGGGGATACGCAGTATTTT. Protein: CASSQDHGDTQYF.

The chain is built from TRBV19 and TRBJ2-1; 8 nucleotides align to TRBD2. The CDR3 is 15 residues long. V trimming: 6 bases; J trimming: 9 bases; junction bases outside the gene matches: 13. Germline-derived CDR1 and CDR2 are LNHDA and SQIVND (reference sequence). The CDR3 loop is CASSPLEREMSEQFF. The CDR3 nucleotides read TGTGCCAGTAGCCCCCTCGAGCGGGAGATGTCTGAGCAGTTCTTC.

The chain joins TRBV15 to TRBJ2-1; D unresolved. V was cut by 1 base and J by 5 bases, with 9 bases left in between. The CDR3 runs 14 residues. Germline CDR1 reads LNHNV; CDR2 reads YYDKDF (reference sequence). The CDR3 bases are TGTGCCACCAGCAGAGGTGAAGCGAACAATGAGCAGTTCTTC. Amino acid sequence: CATSRGEANNEQFF.

The chain joins TRBV29-1 to TRBJ2-5; D is ambiguous. Germline CDR1 and CDR2: SQVTM and ANQGSEA. V shed 5 bases and J shed 1 base, with 11 bases lying between them. The CDR3 covers 13 residues. The CDR3 is CSVQANGQETQYF. DNA of the CDR3: TGCAGCGTTCAAGCTAACGGCCAAGAGACCCAGTACTTC.

This chain links TRBV4-1 with TRBJ2-1; 8 bases are a match to TRBD1. The CDR3 consists of 15 residues. CDR1 and CDR2 from the germline V gene are MGHRA and YSYEKL. After removal of 4 bases from V and 0 bases from J, the junction contained 2 bases not matched to a gene. CDR3 region: CASSPDRASYNEQFF. Here the CDR3 DNA reads TGCGCCAGCAGCCCGGACAGGGCCTCCTACAATGAGCAGTTCTTC.